This paragraph covers one T cell receptor (beta chain) sequence. This specimen belongs to a study of blood T cell repertoires in COVID-19. There are 15 residues in the CDR3. Germline lookup yields CDR1 SGHRS and CDR2 YFSETQ. With 3 bases clipped from V and 0 bases from J, the junction kept 3 bases outside the gene matches. TCRdb's copy holds only in-frame clones and misses some; the assay was immunoSEQ multiplex PCR. The sample has around 300,000 clones, 85% to 90% seen once. Sequences were obtained from PBMCs or T cells enriched from blood (not recorded which). This TCR was recovered from a woman between 18 and 29 years old who had recovered from COVID-19. The chain employs TRBV5-1 and TRBJ2-7, with TRBD1 matching 10 bases. CDR3 region: CASSSRQGASYEQYF. The CDR3 DNA reads as TGCGCCAGCAGCTCTCGACAGGGGGCCTCCTACGAGCAGTACTTC.